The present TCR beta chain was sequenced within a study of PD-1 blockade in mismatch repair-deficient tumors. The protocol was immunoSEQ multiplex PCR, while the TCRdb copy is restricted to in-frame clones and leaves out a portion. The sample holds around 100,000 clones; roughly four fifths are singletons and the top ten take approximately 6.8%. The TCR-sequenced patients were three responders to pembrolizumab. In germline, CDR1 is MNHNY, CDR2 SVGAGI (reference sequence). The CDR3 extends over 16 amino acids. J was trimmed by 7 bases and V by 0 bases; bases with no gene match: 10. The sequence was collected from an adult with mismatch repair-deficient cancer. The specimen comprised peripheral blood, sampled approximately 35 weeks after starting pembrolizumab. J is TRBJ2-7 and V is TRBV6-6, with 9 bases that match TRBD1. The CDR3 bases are TGTGCCAGCAGTTACTCGAGTCTGGACAGGGGAGGGGAGCAGTACTTC. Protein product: CASSYSSLDRGGEQYF.